A selection of T cell receptor beta chains follows, all from one sample in a study of blood T cells in healthy people across ages. TCRdb re-analysed the 5' RACE reads in MiXCR, keeping a single row per CDR3 protein. The repertoire holds roughly 930,000 distinct CDR3 sequences, roughly 52% seen once, with about an eighth in the top ten. The sequencing input was blood. These TCRs come from a young man in good health. CDR3s include the opening cysteine and the closing phenylalanine or tryptophan. D genes are given only for firm matches. A clone size is listed for some rows: how often the clone was seen (once, few, many), or a class if it is expanded.

V,J,D,size,CDR3,DNA
TRBV12-3/TRBV12-4,TRBJ1-5,NA,NA,CASSYTGNGNQPQHF,TGTGCCAGCAGTTATACAGGGAACGGCAATCAGCCCCAGCATTTT
TRBV5-1,TRBJ1-2,NA,NA,CASSSASDYGYTF,TGCGCCAGCAGCTCTGCGAGTGACTATGGCTACACCTTC
TRBV27,TRBJ2-7,TRBD1,NA,CASSLIGRGSEQHF,TGTGCCAGCAGTTTGATTGGCAGGGGGAGCGAGCAGCACTTC
TRBV18,TRBJ2-5,NA,NA,CASSPSLTAAGETQYF,TGTGCCAGCTCACCATCATTAACTGCAGCCGGCGAGACCCAGTACTTC
TRBV20-1,TRBJ2-5,TRBD1,many,CSAHQGDPGRSQYF,TGCAGTGCTCATCAGGGGGACCCAGGAAGGAGCCAGTACTTC
TRBV27,TRBJ2-5,TRBD2,NA,CASSFSNRLARETQYF,TGTGCCAGCAGCTTTTCGAATCGACTAGCTAGGGAGACCCAGTACTTC
TRBV20-1,TRBJ2-3,NA,NA,CSATLRRGAGTDTQYF,TGCAGTGCTACCCTCAGGAGGGGGGCCGGCACAGATACGCAGTATTTT
TRBV12-3/TRBV12-4,TRBJ1-2,NA,NA,CACSRTGFYGYTF,TGTGCCTGCAGCCGCACAGGGTTCTATGGCTACACCTTC
TRBV2,TRBJ2-7,NA,NA,CASVSGDSYEQYF,TGTGCCAGCGTAAGTGGGGACTCCTACGAGCAGTACTTC
TRBV6-2/TRBV6-3,TRBJ2-1,NA,NA,CASSYPVRQNNEQFF,TGTGCCAGCAGTTACCCAGTAAGACAGAACAATGAGCAGTTCTTC
TRBV9,TRBJ1-2,TRBD1,NA,CASSIRTGGRDGYTF,TGTGCCAGCAGCATCCGGACAGGGGGCCGAGATGGCTACACCTTC
TRBV27,TRBJ2-7,NA,NA,CASSLRGQLYYEQYF,TGTGCCAGCAGTTTAAGAGGACAGCTATACTACGAGCAGTACTTC
TRBV20-1,TRBJ2-7,TRBD1,NA,CSASALGRGQETLYF,TGCAGTGCTAGTGCCCTTGGAAGGGGGCAAGAGACCCTGTACTTC
TRBV18,TRBJ1-6,NA,NA,CASSPNSNSPLHF,TGTGCCAGCTCACCAAATTCTAATTCACCCCTCCACTTT
TRBV30,TRBJ1-5,NA,NA,CAWGRLHQPQHF,TGTGCCTGGGGCAGATTGCATCAGCCCCAGCATTTT
TRBV12-3/TRBV12-4,TRBJ2-1,NA,NA,CASSPRLGLKFF,TGTGCCAGCAGTCCCAGACTAGGCTTAAAGTTCTTC
TRBV9,TRBJ2-1,NA,NA,CASSVDAGASYNEQFF,TGTGCCAGCAGCGTAGACGCGGGGGCCTCCTACAATGAGCAGTTCTTC
TRBV25-1,TRBJ2-1,TRBD2,few,CASSGGGFSEQFF,TGTGCCAGCAGTGGGGGGGGTTTCTCCGAGCAGTTCTTC